The present entry profiles one TCR beta chain with its context. Its antigen is still unknown. Researchers ran the PCR with 60 Vbeta and 13 Jbeta primers. The table came from immunoSEQ multiplex PCR; TCRdb's copy has only in-frame clones and leaves some out. Of fewer than 200,000 clones in the sample, about 80% were seen once. The sample is drawn from a study of cytomegalovirus exposure and HLA in healthy donors. Study results and caveats: An analysis that came later showed most CMV-associated TCR beta chains appearing HLA-restricted. Only CMV serostatus was available as immune exposure information. In vitro checks showed that three CMV-associated chains really do target CMV antigens.

Sequenced input: PBMCs. This TCR came from a boy younger than 18 in good health and CMV-seronegative.

The CDR3 region has the DNA TGTGCCACCAGCAGAGGGTACGGGACTAGCGGGGGTACTACAGATACGCAGTATTTT. Protein sequence: CATSRGYGTSGGTTDTQYF. The gene calls are TRBV15 and TRBJ2-3; 14 bases match TRBD2. This CDR3 spans 19 amino acids. The germline CDR1 and CDR2 sequences are LNHNV and YYDKDF (reference sequence). With V trimmed by 1 base and J by 3 bases, 9 bases remained unmatched. The variable domain in full, with the rest retrieved from reference TRBV15 and TRBJ2-3, is DAMVIQNPRYQVTQFGKPVTLSCSQTLNHNVMYWYQQKSSQAPKLLFHYYDKDFNNEADTPDNFQSRRPNTSFCFLDIRSPGLGDTAMYLCATSRGYGTSGGTTDTQYFGPGTRLTVL.